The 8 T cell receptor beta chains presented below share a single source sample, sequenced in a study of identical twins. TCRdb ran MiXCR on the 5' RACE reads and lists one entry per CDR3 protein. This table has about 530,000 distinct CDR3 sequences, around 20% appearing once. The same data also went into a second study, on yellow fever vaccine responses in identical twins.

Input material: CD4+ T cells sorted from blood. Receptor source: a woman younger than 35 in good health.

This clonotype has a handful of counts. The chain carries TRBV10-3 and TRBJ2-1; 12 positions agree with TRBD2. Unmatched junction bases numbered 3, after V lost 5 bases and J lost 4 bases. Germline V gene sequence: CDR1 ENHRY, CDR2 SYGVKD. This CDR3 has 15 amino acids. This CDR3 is CAISSGLAGYNEQFF. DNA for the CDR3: TGTGCCATCAGTTCTGGACTAGCGGGATACAATGAGCAGTTCTTC.

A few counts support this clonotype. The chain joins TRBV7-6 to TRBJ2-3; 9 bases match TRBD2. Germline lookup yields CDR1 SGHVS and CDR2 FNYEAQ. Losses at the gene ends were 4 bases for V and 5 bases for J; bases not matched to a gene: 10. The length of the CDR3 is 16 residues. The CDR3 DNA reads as TGTGCCAGCAGCTCCCTCGCGGGAGGGCGGGGAGATACGCAGTATTTT. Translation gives CASSSLAGGRGDTQYF.

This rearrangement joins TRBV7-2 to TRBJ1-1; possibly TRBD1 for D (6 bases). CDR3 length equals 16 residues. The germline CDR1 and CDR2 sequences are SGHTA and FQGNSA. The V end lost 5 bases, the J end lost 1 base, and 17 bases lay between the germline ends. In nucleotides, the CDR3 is TGTGCCAGCAGCCACGAGCCCGGGACAAAGAACACTGAAGCTTTCTTT. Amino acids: CASSHEPGTKNTEAFF. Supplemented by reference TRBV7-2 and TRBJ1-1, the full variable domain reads GAGVSQSPSNKVTEKGKDVELRCDPISGHTALYWYRQSLGQGLEFLIYFQGNSAPDKSGLPSDRFSAERTGGSVSTLTIQRTQQEDSAVYLCASSHEPGTKNTEAFFGQGTRLTVV.

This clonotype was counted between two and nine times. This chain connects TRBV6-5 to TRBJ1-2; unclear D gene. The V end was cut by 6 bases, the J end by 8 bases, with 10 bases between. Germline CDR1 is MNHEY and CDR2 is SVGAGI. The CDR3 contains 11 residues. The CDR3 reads CASREKRGYTF. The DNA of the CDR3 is TGTGCCAGCAGGGAGAAACGAGGCTACACCTTC.

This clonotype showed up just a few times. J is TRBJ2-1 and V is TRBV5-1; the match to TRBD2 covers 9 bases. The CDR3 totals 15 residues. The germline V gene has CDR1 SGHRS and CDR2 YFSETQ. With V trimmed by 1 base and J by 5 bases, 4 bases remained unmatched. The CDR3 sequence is CASSLTSGRNNEQFF. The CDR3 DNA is TGCGCCAGCAGCTTGACGAGCGGGAGGAACAATGAGCAGTTCTTC.

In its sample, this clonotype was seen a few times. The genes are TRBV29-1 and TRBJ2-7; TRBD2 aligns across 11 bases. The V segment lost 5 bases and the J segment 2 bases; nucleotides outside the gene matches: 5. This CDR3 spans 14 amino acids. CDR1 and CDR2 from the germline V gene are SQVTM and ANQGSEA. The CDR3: CSVCTSGSPYEQYF. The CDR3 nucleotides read TGCAGCGTTTGTACTAGCGGGAGTCCCTACGAGCAGTACTTC.

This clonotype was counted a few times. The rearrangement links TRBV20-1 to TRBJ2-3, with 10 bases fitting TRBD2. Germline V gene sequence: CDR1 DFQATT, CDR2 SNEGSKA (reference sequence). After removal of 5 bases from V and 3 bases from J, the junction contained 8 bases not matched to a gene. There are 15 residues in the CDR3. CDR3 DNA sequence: TGCAGTGCTTCTTTAGCGGGAGGAGGAACAGATACGCAGTATTTT. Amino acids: CSASLAGGGTDTQYF.

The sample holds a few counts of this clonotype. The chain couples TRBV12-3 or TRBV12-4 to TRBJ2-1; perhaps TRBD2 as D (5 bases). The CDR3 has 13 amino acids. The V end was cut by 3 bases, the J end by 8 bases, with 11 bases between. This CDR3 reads CASSFRGLDEQFF. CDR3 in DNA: TGTGCCAGCAGTTTCCGAGGGTTGGATGAGCAGTTCTTC.